This T cell receptor (beta chain) was profiled in a study of T-cell reconstitution after alpha-beta-depleted transplantation in children. Unique molecular identifiers tagged the TCRbeta library. TCRdb re-analysed the PCR reads in MiXCR, keeping a single row per CDR3 protein. The sample holds more than 400,000 distinct CDR3 sequences, about 10% seen once. The ends lost 4 bases at V and 7 bases at J; junction bases unmatched: 6. The CDR3 consists of 14 residues. The V gene's germline CDR1 is LNHDA and CDR2 SQIVND (reference sequence). The sample consisted of PBMCs, mostly from graft donor cells, taken 180 days after TCRalphabeta/CD19-depleted stem cell transplant. This chain links TRBV19 with TRBJ1-5; the match to TRBD1 covers 8 bases. The TCR sequence derives from a female patient aged 2-10 years who had a stem cell transplant for aplastic anemia, so the T cells may come from the graft donor. CDR3 in amino acids: CASSTRQGYQPQHF. CDR3 in DNA: TGTGCCAGTAGTACCCGACAGGGGTACCAGCCCCAGCATTTT.